The 30 T cell receptor beta chains listed next were all sequenced from one sample in a study of CD8+ T cells in alopecia areata. cDNA serving as the sequencing template came from extracted, reverse transcribed RNA. Clones were sequenced by immunoSEQ multiplex PCR, and TCRdb holds only the in-frame ones, with some missing. In the table there are about 180,000 clones, roughly 63% of which are singletons. The sequences come from CD4+ T cells sorted from blood, collected at week 0. These receptors were obtained from a human donor with alopecia areata.

The chain couples TRBV6-5 to TRBJ1-6, with D perhaps matching TRBD1 (6 bases). Germline CDR1 is MNHEY and CDR2 is SVGAGI. This CDR3 is built from 15 residues. V dropped 5 bases and J dropped 6 bases, with 14 bases sitting between them. CDR3 in amino acids: CASSPIGTPNSPLHF. CDR3 coding DNA: TGTGCCAGCAGTCCTATCGGGACACCTAATTCACCCCTCCACTTT.

The genes are TRBV5-1 and TRBJ2-7, with TRBD1 identical over 8 bases. The CDR3 totals 14 residues. J gave up 2 bases and V 5 bases, and 6 bases lay outside the gene matches. The germline CDR1 and CDR2 sequences are SGHRS and YFSETQ. The CDR3 DNA reads as TGCGCCAGCAGTCATGGGACAGGAGCCTACGAGCAGTACTTC. Protein sequence: CASSHGTGAYEQYF.

V and J are TRBV7-9 and TRBJ2-2; D is ambiguous. Between the trimmed V and J ends, which lost 4 bases and 5 bases, there was a span of 8 bases. The CDR3 is made up of 13 amino acids. Germline lookup yields CDR1 SEHNR and CDR2 FQNEAQ (reference sequence). The CDR3 DNA reads as TGTGCCAGCAGCTCCCAGAGGACCGGGGAGCTGTTTTTT. Translating gives CASSSQRTGELFF.

The genes are TRBV25-1 and TRBJ2-5; the match to TRBD1 covers 8 bases. Per germline, CDR1 MGHDK and CDR2 SYGVNS. Trimming took 6 bases from V and 5 from J; bases not matched to a gene: 11. The CDR3 is 15 amino acids. For the CDR3, the DNA is TGTGCCAGCAGCCTGATGCAGGGGGCGGGGGAGACCCAGTACTTC. Protein product: CASSLMQGAGETQYF. Together with reference TRBV25-1 and TRBJ2-5, the CDR3 gives the full variable domain: EADIYQTPRYLVIGTGKKITLECSQTMGHDKMYWYQQDPGMELHLIHYSYGVNSTEKGDLSSESTVSRIRTEHFPLTLESARPSHTSQYLCASSLMQGAGETQYFGPGTRLLVL.

This clone has more than one count but fewer than ten. The V gene is TRBV20-1, the J gene TRBJ2-3, with D unresolved. CDR3 length: 11 residues. V was trimmed by 4 bases and J by 5 bases, leaving 7 bases between them. The germline CDR1 and CDR2 sequences are DFQATT and SNEGSKA (reference sequence). The CDR3 here is CSATPLDTQYF. As DNA, the CDR3 is TGCAGTGCTACCCCACTAGATACGCAGTATTTT.

The chain employs TRBV5-4 and TRBJ2-1; no clear D. The length of the CDR3 is 14 residues. Germline V gene lookup returns CDR1 SGHNT and CDR2 YYREEE (reference sequence). V dropped 1 base and J dropped 6 bases, with 11 bases sitting between them. The CDR3 here is CASSLSQWGNEQFF. The CDR3 DNA reads as TGTGCCAGCAGCTTGTCCCAGTGGGGCAATGAGCAGTTCTTC.

This clone was seen a few times. CDR3 coding DNA: TGTGCCAGCAGTGCTAGCGGGGGGGCCACAGATACGCAGTATTTT. Translation gives CASSASGGATDTQYF. The V call is TRBV25-1, the J call TRBJ2-3, with 12 bases aligning to TRBD2. The CDR3 is 15 amino acids. Germline loops: CDR1 MGHDK, CDR2 SYGVNS. V shed 4 bases, J shed 2 bases, and the junction held 1 base outside the gene matches.

This clone was counted only a few times. The chain carries TRBV7-2 and TRBJ2-7, with D maybe TRBD2 (6 bases). V lost 4 bases, J lost 3 bases, and 16 bases lay in between. This CDR3 region has 15 residues. The germline CDR1 and CDR2 sequences are SGHTA and FQGNSA. CDR3 in DNA: TGTGCCAGCAGCTCATTCTCCGGGACTTACTACGAGCAGTACTTC. This codes for CASSSFSGTYYEQYF.

For this clone: The junction shows a germline mismatch at one end, possibly a read error. V and J are TRBV7-2 and TRBJ2-5; 10 bases align to TRBD2. CDR1 and CDR2 (germline): SGHTA, FQGNSA. This CDR3 is built from 11 residues. The CDR3 region has the DNA TGTGCCGGAAACCTAGCGGGGGCCGGGGACTTC. Protein sequence: CAGNLAGAGDF.

This clone appeared a few times. This chain joins TRBV4-3 and TRBJ2-5; D is unresolved. Per the germline V gene, CDR1 is LGHNA and CDR2 is YSLEER. V lost 0 bases and J 7 bases, leaving 18 bases between the germline ends. The CDR3 loop spans 16 amino acids. The chain's CDR3 is CASSQDVGQASVTQYF. CDR3 sequence (DNA): TGCGCCAGCAGCCAAGATGTGGGTCAGGCTTCCGTGACCCAGTACTTC.

The chain joins TRBV11-2 to TRBJ2-6; either TRBD1 or TRBD2 may fit D (5 bases each). Trimming left V 1 base short and J 1 base short, with 11 bases between. The CDR3 extends over 17 amino acids. CDR1 is SGHAT, CDR2 FQNNGV, per germline. CDR3 region: CASSLVGTGSGANVLTF. In nucleotides, the CDR3 is TGTGCCAGCAGCTTAGTGGGGACCGGATCTGGGGCCAACGTCCTGACTTTC.

The chain links TRBV19 to TRBJ1-5; D is undetermined. CDR3 size: 15 residues. Germline V gene data show CDR1 as LNHDA and CDR2 as SQIVND (reference sequence). V lost 7 bases and J 4 bases, leaving 17 bases between the germline ends. The CDR3 bases are TGTGCCAGTACCAAAACCTGGACTCTTAATCAGCCCCAGCATTTT. It specifies CASTKTWTLNQPQHF.

The rearrangement joins TRBV28 to TRBJ2-2, with a weak D call TRBD1 (6 bases). With 6 bases removed from V and 5 bases from J, the gap between germline ends came to 16 bases. Germline CDR1 reads MDHEN; CDR2 reads SYDVKM. This CDR3 is 15 amino acids long. The CDR3 loop reads CASRLDRGGTGELFF. CDR3 nucleotides: TGTGCCAGCAGATTGGACAGAGGTGGAACCGGGGAGCTGTTTTTT.

V is TRBV19 and J is TRBJ2-1; unclear D gene. The CDR3 sequence is 12 residues long. With 7 bases removed from V and 8 bases from J, the gap between germline ends came to 12 bases. Germline V CDR1 and CDR2: LNHDA, SQIVND (reference sequence). CDR3 loop: CASNGEVDEQFF. The DNA of the CDR3 is TGTGCCAGTAATGGGGAAGTGGATGAGCAGTTCTTC.

V is TRBV10-3 and J is TRBJ1-6; D is possibly TRBD1 (5 bases). Germline values: CDR1 ENHRY, CDR2 SYGVKD. This CDR3 contains 16 residues. Trimming left V 1 base short and J 7 bases short, with 14 bases between. CDR3 bases: TGTGCCATCAGTGAGTACGAGGGACGGAGGAATTCACCCCTCCACTTT. Its translation is CAISEYEGRRNSPLHF.

This clone was seen a single time. The rearrangement uses TRBV5-1 and TRBJ2-3; 9 nucleotides align to TRBD2. The V gene end was trimmed by 4 bases and the J gene end by 4 bases; junction bases not matched to a gene: 7. The CDR3 contains 15 residues. Germline V lookup: CDR1 SGHRS, CDR2 YFSETQ. The CDR3 sequence is CASSSSGGEADTQYF. CDR3 bases: TGCGCCAGCAGCAGTAGCGGGGGAGAGGCAGATACGCAGTATTTT. Full variable domain (outside the CDR3, taken from reference TRBV5-1 and TRBJ2-3): KAGVTQTPRYLIKTRGQQVTLSCSPISGHRSVSWYQQTPGQGLQFLFEYFSETQRNKGNFPGRFSGRQFSNSRSEMNVSTLELGDSALYLCASSSSGGEADTQYFGPGTRLTVL.

The chain recombines TRBV29-1 with TRBJ2-7, with TRBD1 matching over 7 bases. This CDR3 has 14 residues. The germline CDR1 and CDR2 sequences are SQVTM and ANQGSEA. J lost 5 bases, V lost 3 bases, and 10 bases had no gene match. CDR3 region: CSVDTHRGENEQYF. As DNA, the CDR3 is TGCAGCGTTGATACTCACAGGGGCGAGAACGAGCAGTACTTC.

DNA for the CDR3: TGTGCCAGTAGTCGACTAGCGGGGTCCTACGAGCAGTACTTC. As protein: CASSRLAGSYEQYF. The rearrangement links TRBV19 to TRBJ2-7; 11 bases are a match to TRBD2. Germline V CDR1 and CDR2: LNHDA, SQIVND (reference sequence). The CDR3 is 14 amino acids. V lost 5 bases and J lost 1; bases outside the gene matches: 1.

The V and J genes are TRBV10-3 and TRBJ2-3; D gene unclear. V was clipped by 4 bases and J by 2 bases, with 7 bases between them. The CDR3 runs to 13 residues. The germline CDR1 and CDR2 sequences are ENHRY and SYGVKD. CDR3: CAISGQPTDTQYF. In nucleotides, the CDR3 is TGTGCCATCAGTGGGCAGCCCACAGATACGCAGTATTTT.

This chain connects TRBV29-1 to TRBJ1-1; D ambiguous. Germline CDR1 SQVTM, CDR2 ANQGSEA. The CDR3 is 12 residues long. V lost 8 bases and J 4 bases, leaving 14 bases between the germline ends. The CDR3 here is CSSGGRSTEAFF. CDR3 nucleotides: TGCAGCTCCGGCGGGCGGAGCACTGAAGCTTTCTTT.

The V call is TRBV29-1, the J call TRBJ1-1; D unresolved. The germline CDR1 and CDR2 sequences are SQVTM and ANQGSEA. The CDR3 consists of 13 residues. Trimming cost V 7 bases and J 1 base, with 13 bases left between them. Written as DNA, the CDR3 is TGCAGCGCTGTGACCGACCCGAACACTGAAGCTTTCTTT. The encoded protein is CSAVTDPNTEAFF.

The chain has TRBV5-6 and TRBJ2-5; 9 bases line up with TRBD2. The germline V gene has CDR1 SGHDT and CDR2 YYEEEE. V lost 0 bases and J lost 5; bases outside the gene matches: 8. The CDR3 is made up of 16 amino acids. CDR3 sequence: CASSLVLLAGPETQYF. The CDR3 DNA reads as TGTGCCAGCAGCTTGGTTTTGCTAGCGGGGCCGGAGACCCAGTACTTC.

V gene TRBV29-1 combines with J gene TRBJ2-5; TRBD1 matches 10 bases. Germline V lookup: CDR1 SQVTM, CDR2 ANQGSEA. With 7 bases clipped from V and 4 bases from J, the junction kept 15 bases outside the gene matches. CDR3 size: 16 residues. The CDR3 sequence is CSAKRYGTGDGETQYF. Here the CDR3 DNA reads TGCAGCGCCAAACGATACGGGACAGGGGATGGAGAGACCCAGTACTTC. The complete variable domain, with remaining parts taken from reference TRBV29-1 and TRBJ2-5, reads SAVISQKPSRDICQRGTSLTIQCQVDSQVTMMFWYRQQPGQSLTLIATANQGSEATYESGFVIDKFPISRPNLTFSTLTVSNMSPEDSSIYLCSAKRYGTGDGETQYFGPGTRLLVL.

The J gene is TRBJ1-1, the V gene TRBV29-1; no firm D call. The CDR3 sequence is 12 residues long. From germline, CDR1 is SQVTM and CDR2 ANQGSEA. Trimming took off 1 base at V and 4 bases at J, with 7 bases between the two ends. DNA for the CDR3: TGCAGCGTTGAAGGCAGGTTCACTGAAGCTTTCTTT. It codes for CSVEGRFTEAFF.

The gene calls are TRBV9 and TRBJ2-3; no clear D. The CDR3 runs 14 residues. Germline V gene sequence: CDR1 SGDLS, CDR2 YYNGEE. V shed 3 bases and J shed 0 bases, with 8 bases lying between them. The CDR3 sequence is CASSDAASTDTQYF. The CDR3 DNA is TGTGCCAGCAGCGACGCGGCTAGCACAGATACGCAGTATTTT.

This clone has just a few counts. The rearrangement links TRBV27 to TRBJ2-7, with D maybe TRBD1 (6 bases). Germline CDR1 reads MNHEY; CDR2 reads SMNVEV (reference sequence). This CDR3 spans 14 amino acids. V lost 8 bases, J lost 3 bases, and 17 bases lay in between. The CDR3 loop reads CASGRTGLVYEQYF. The CDR3 coding sequence is TGTGCCAGCGGACGTACAGGGCTCGTCTACGAGCAGTACTTC.

This clone was observed once. This chain joins TRBV7-3 and TRBJ2-2; D might be TRBD1 or TRBD2, each matching 5 bases. The germline gives CDR1 SGHTA, CDR2 FQGTGA. The V end was cut by 2 bases, the J end by 6 bases, with 13 bases between. The CDR3 runs to 15 residues. CDR3 bases: TGTGCCAGCAGCTTAGGGGACCGTCGTTCCGGGGAGCTGTTTTTT. It translates to CASSLGDRRSGELFF.

This clone was found a few times. The chain has TRBV4-3 and TRBJ1-2; D might be TRBD1 (5 bases). V was pared by 0 bases and J by 6 bases, with 14 bases between. There are 15 residues in the CDR3. CDR1 and CDR2 (germline): LGHNA, YSLEER. The CDR3 nucleotides are TGCGCCAGCAGCCAAGATCGGACATCTCCCCATGGCTACACCTTC. Residues: CASSQDRTSPHGYTF.

The chain's CDR3 is CASSQGGARRSTEAFF. CDR3 nucleotide sequence: TGCGCCAGCAGCCAGGGAGGGGCACGGCGGTCTACTGAAGCTTTCTTT. This chain uses TRBV4-1 with TRBJ1-1, with D maybe TRBD1 (5 bases). Trimming left V 3 bases short and J 5 bases short, with 19 bases between. Per the germline V gene, CDR1 is MGHRA and CDR2 is YSYEKL. The CDR3 sequence is 16 residues long.

The rearrangement uses TRBV10-3 and TRBJ2-7, with unresolved D. Germline CDR1 is ENHRY and CDR2 is SYGVKD. V was cut by 6 bases and J by 0 bases, with 15 bases left in between. This CDR3 has 15 amino acids. CDR3 protein: CAIRDDTGSSYEQYF. The CDR3 DNA sequence: TGTGCCATCAGAGACGACACTGGAAGCTCCTACGAGCAGTACTTC.